Presented here are 29 T cell receptor beta chains from one specimen sequenced in a study of long-term antiretroviral therapy in people with HIV. This was the immunoSEQ v3.0 assay at survey level. Measured with immunoSEQ multiplex PCR; TCRdb has only the in-frame clones, and not every one. The sample carries more than 20,000 clones, just over 85% recorded once. This specimen was unsorted PBMCs, taken 1.8 years before starting antiretroviral therapy. The receptors derive from a woman under 40 with HIV.

This sequence joins TRBV7-2 and TRBJ2-5; 9 bases line up with TRBD2. There are 16 residues in the CDR3. After removal of 1 base from V and 9 bases from J, the junction contained 12 bases not matched to a gene. Germline loops: CDR1 SGHTA, CDR2 FQGNSA. In DNA, the CDR3 is TGTGCCAGCAGCTTAGGCGGTAGCGGGGGAGGGGGGGCCCAGTACTTC. It is translated as CASSLGGSGGGGAQYF.

This chain joins TRBV12-5 and TRBJ2-3; D possibly corresponds to TRBD1 (6 bases). Trimming took 0 bases from V and 10 from J, leaving 17 bases between them. This CDR3 spans 15 amino acids. Per germline, CDR1 LGHNT and CDR2 FRNRAP. As DNA, the CDR3 is TGTGCTAGTGGTTTGGTCAGGACAGCCCGGGTAGCGCAGTATTTT. It encodes CASGLVRTARVAQYF. Complete variable domain (other parts from reference TRBV12-5 and TRBJ2-3): DARVTQTPRHKVTEMGQEVTMRCQPILGHNTVFWYRQTMMQGLELLAYFRNRAPLDDSGMPKDRFSAEMPDATLATLKIQPSEPRDSAVYFCASGLVRTARVAQYFGPGTRLTVL.

The chain uses TRBV2 and TRBJ2-7; 10 bases match TRBD2. The CDR3 has 13 residues. J was trimmed by 7 bases and V by 5 bases; bases with no gene match: 5. Per germline, CDR1 SNHLY and CDR2 FYNNEI. The CDR3 sequence is CASSTSGDGEQYV. CDR3 nucleotides: TGTGCCAGCAGTACTAGCGGGGATGGTGAGCAGTACGTC.

The V and J genes are TRBV6-1 and TRBJ2-2, with D perhaps TRBD1 (6 bases). CDR1 is MNHNS and CDR2 is SASEGT in the germline V gene. The CDR3 runs 15 residues. V gave up 8 bases and J gave up 1 base, with 14 bases separating them. CDR3 nucleotides: TGTGCCAGCGGGAAGGGGGTCGGGAACACCGGGGAGCTGTTTTTT. Translation gives CASGKGVGNTGELFF.

Written as DNA, the CDR3 is TGTGCCAGCAGCCTACAGGGGACCGGGGAGCTGTTTTTT. It encodes CASSLQGTGELFF. V usage is TRBV5-8 and J usage is TRBJ2-2; TRBD1 matches at 7 bases. The germline CDR1 and CDR2 sequences are SGHTS and YDEGEE. CDR3 length equals 13 residues. V was pared by 4 bases and J by 5 bases, with 2 bases of the junction left unmatched.

The gene calls are TRBV4-1 and TRBJ1-2; 9 bases match TRBD1. The CDR3 runs to 16 residues. In germline, CDR1 is MGHRA, CDR2 YSYEKL. J gave up 1 base and V 6 bases, and 9 bases lay outside the gene matches. The CDR3 here is CASRQFRDRDNYGYTF. The CDR3 DNA is TGCGCCAGCAGACAATTCCGGGACAGGGATAACTATGGCTACACCTTC.

J is TRBJ1-1 and V is TRBV5-1; the D is unclear. This CDR3 spans 13 amino acids. Deletions cut 7 bases from V and 5 bases from J, with 15 bases between. Germline CDR1 SGHRS, CDR2 YFSETQ. DNA of the CDR3: TGCGCCAGCGCTCAGAGGGATTGGACTGAAGCTTTCTTT. Residues: CASAQRDWTEAFF.

V and J are TRBV6-5 and TRBJ1-3; D is undetermined. The V end lost 2 bases, the J end lost 4 bases, and 9 bases lay between the germline ends. CDR3 length: 14 residues. CDR1 is MNHEY and CDR2 is SVGAGI in the germline V gene. CDR3 sequence: CASSYVPSGNTIYF. The CDR3 DNA reads TGTGCCAGCAGTTACGTCCCCTCCGGAAACACCATATATTTT.

This chain uses TRBV5-1 with TRBJ1-6, with 11 bases that match TRBD1. Germline CDR1 SGHRS, CDR2 YFSETQ. Trimming removed 0 bases from V and 9 bases from J; junction bases left unmatched: 8. CDR3 length: 17 amino acids. The CDR3 reads CASSLGPDRGLASPLHF. The CDR3 DNA sequence: TGCGCCAGCAGCTTGGGCCCGGACAGGGGGCTTGCTTCACCCCTCCACTTT. Based on the CDR3 plus reference TRBV5-1 and TRBJ1-6, the full variable domain is KAGVTQTPRYLIKTRGQQVTLSCSPISGHRSVSWYQQTPGQGLQFLFEYFSETQRNKGNFPGRFSGRQFSNSRSEMNVSTLELGDSALYLCASSLGPDRGLASPLHFGNGTRLTVT.

J is TRBJ2-3 and V is TRBV7-3; 9 nucleotides match TRBD2. Unmatched junction bases numbered 4, after V lost 5 bases and J lost 4 bases. The CDR3 runs 14 residues. Germline-derived CDR1 and CDR2 are SGHTA and FQGTGA. This chain's CDR3 is CASSAAGGSDTQYF. The CDR3 region has the DNA TGTGCCAGCAGCGCAGCGGGGGGCTCAGATACGCAGTATTTT.

The chain couples TRBV6-4 to TRBJ2-1; the D is unclear. With 3 bases removed from V and 1 base from J, the gap between germline ends came to 10 bases. The CDR3 sequence is 15 residues long. Germline V CDR1 and CDR2: MRHNA, SNTAGT. CDR3 sequence reads: CASSERQRSYNEQFF. The DNA for the CDR3 is TGTGCCAGCAGTGAGCGGCAGAGATCCTACAATGAGCAGTTCTTC.

The J gene is TRBJ2-7, the V gene TRBV28; the D gene is possibly TRBD1 (5 bases). The CDR3 runs to 13 residues. Germline V gives CDR1 MDHEN, CDR2 SYDVKM. Trimming stripped 4 bases from V and 1 base from J, with 8 bases between. The CDR3 DNA is TGTGCCAGCAGTTCAACAGGATCCTACGAGCAGTACTTC. Translation: CASSSTGSYEQYF.

The chain couples TRBV7-2 to TRBJ1-5; TRBD1 agrees at 7 bases. With V trimmed by 1 base and J by 4 bases, 4 bases remained unmatched. The CDR3 contains 15 residues. Germline CDR1 SGHTA, CDR2 FQGNSA. The CDR3 DNA follows: TGTGCCAGCAGCTTAGGGGACAGCCTAAATCAGCCCCAGCATTTT. It is translated as CASSLGDSLNQPQHF.

The rearrangement uses TRBV27 and TRBJ2-7, with D tentatively TRBD2 (5 bases). The V gene's germline CDR1 is MNHEY and CDR2 SMNVEV (reference sequence). V lost 3 bases and J lost 5, with 20 bases in between. This CDR3 contains 16 residues. The CDR3 sequence is CASSLTGVRLGHEQYF. CDR3 sequence (DNA): TGTGCCAGCAGTTTGACCGGGGTTCGTCTCGGACACGAGCAGTACTTC.

The chain employs TRBV7-9 and TRBJ1-3; TRBD1 matches at 8 bases. Germline CDR1 and CDR2: SEHNR and FQNEAQ (reference sequence). The ends lost 3 bases at V and 2 bases at J; junction bases unmatched: 6. The CDR3 runs 16 residues. In nucleotides, the CDR3 is TGTGCCAGCAGCTTTGGACAGGGAGGGACTGGAAACACCATATATTTT. Translation gives CASSFGQGGTGNTIYF.

As DNA, the CDR3 is TGTGCCAGCAGCTTAGTTGGGGGGAACCAAGAGACCCAGTACTTC. Translation gives CASSLVGGNQETQYF. V usage is TRBV7-6 and J usage is TRBJ2-5; weak D call: TRBD2 (6 bases). CDR1 SGHVS and CDR2 FNYEAQ come from the germline V gene. V lost 1 base, J lost 0 bases, and 9 bases lay in between. The CDR3 is 15 amino acids.

This chain's CDR3 is CASTQGQVYNSPLHF. The CDR3, as DNA: TGTGCCAGCACTCAGGGACAGGTTTATAATTCACCCCTCCACTTT. The J gene is TRBJ1-6, the V gene TRBV6-1; TRBD1 aligns across 8 bases. CDR1 MNHNS and CDR2 SASEGT come from the germline V gene. J was trimmed by 4 bases and V by 7 bases; bases with no gene match: 6. CDR3 length: 15 residues.

A single count supports this clone. This chain joins TRBV10-3 and TRBJ1-1; maybe TRBD1 (6 bases). CDR1 is ENHRY and CDR2 is SYGVKD in the germline V gene. This CDR3 region has 11 residues. V gave up 8 bases and J gave up 4 bases, with 8 bases separating them. This chain's CDR3 is CAIQGTTEAFF. As DNA, the CDR3 is TGTGCCATCCAGGGGACCACTGAAGCTTTCTTT.

The rearrangement links TRBV6-5 to TRBJ1-2; D ambiguous. The CDR3 sequence is 13 residues long. V dropped 4 bases and J dropped 5 bases, with 11 bases sitting between them. CDR1 is MNHEY, CDR2 SVGAGI, per germline. The CDR3 loop is CASSSDLPYGYTF. The CDR3 DNA reads as TGTGCCAGCAGTTCAGATCTCCCGTATGGCTACACCTTC.

This rearrangement joins TRBV29-1 to TRBJ2-1; D tentatively reads TRBD1 or TRBD2 (6 bases each). Between the trimmed V and J ends, which lost 5 bases and 6 bases, there was a span of 14 bases. The CDR3 contains 13 residues. Germline CDR1 SQVTM, CDR2 ANQGSEA. This CDR3 reads CSVRGDIFNEQFF. The CDR3 nucleotides read TGCAGCGTTAGGGGGGACATATTCAATGAGCAGTTCTTC.

This clone was recorded only once. V and J are TRBV18 and TRBJ2-1; 9 bases line up with TRBD1. The V gene's germline CDR1 is KGHSH and CDR2 LQKENI. J lost 7 bases, V lost 6 bases, and 7 bases had no gene match. The CDR3 is made up of 14 amino acids. CDR3 sequence (DNA): TGTGCCAGCTCGCTCCCCGGGACAGGGAATGAGCAGTTCTTC. It is translated as CASSLPGTGNEQFF.

The gene calls are TRBV2 and TRBJ2-7; D perhaps matches TRBD2 (6 bases). The CDR3 sequence is 12 residues long. The V end was cut by 7 bases, the J end by 4 bases, with 11 bases between. The germline CDR1 and CDR2 sequences are SNHLY and FYNNEI. In nucleotides, the CDR3 is TGTGCCAGCACGTTCGGGGGTTACGAGCAGTACGTC. Residues: CASTFGGYEQYV.

The genes are TRBV7-9 and TRBJ1-2, with D possibly TRBD1 on 5 matching bases. The CDR3 extends over 14 amino acids. Trimming removed 2 bases at V and 8 bases at J, with 15 bases between. Germline V gives CDR1 SEHNR, CDR2 FQNEAQ (reference sequence). The CDR3 loop is CASSLRIKGKGYTF. Written as DNA, the CDR3 is TGTGCCAGCAGCTTAAGGATTAAGGGGAAAGGCTACACCTTC.

This sequence joins TRBV4-1 and TRBJ2-2; D gene uncertain. The CDR3 length is 11 residues. V was pared by 7 bases and J by 3 bases, with 3 bases between. In germline, CDR1 is MGHRA, CDR2 YSYEKL. The CDR3 loop reads CASTDTGELFF. As DNA, the CDR3 is TGCGCCAGCACTGACACCGGGGAGCTGTTTTTT.

This chain links TRBV13 with TRBJ1-3, with unresolved D. Looked up from germline, CDR1 is PRHDT and CDR2 is FYEKMQ (reference sequence). V was pared by 5 bases and J by 0 bases, with 14 bases between. The CDR3 totals 16 residues. The CDR3 DNA follows: TGTGCCAGCAGCCTAACGGCATCCCCCTCTGGAAACACCATATATTTT. Its translation: CASSLTASPSGNTIYF.

V usage is TRBV9 and J usage is TRBJ2-1; D possibly corresponds to TRBD1 (5 bases). CDR1 SGDLS and CDR2 YYNGEE come from the germline V gene. The V end lost 1 base, the J end lost 8 bases, and 19 bases lay between the germline ends. The CDR3 has 16 amino acids. The CDR3 reads CASSVHVGRGKDEQFF. The CDR3 DNA follows: TGTGCCAGCAGCGTACATGTTGGAAGGGGTAAGGATGAGCAGTTCTTC.

This chain uses TRBV6-5 with TRBJ2-2; 7 bases match TRBD1. Germline CDR1 is MNHEY and CDR2 is SVGAGI. V gave up 2 bases and J gave up 6 bases; unmatched junction bases: 3. The CDR3 sequence is 14 residues long. The CDR3 protein is CASSYDGQAGELFF. The CDR3 DNA reads TGTGCCAGCAGTTACGACGGACAGGCCGGGGAGCTGTTTTTT.

This clone was observed a few times. V gene TRBV4-1 combines with J gene TRBJ2-7; D is possibly TRBD1 (6 bases). This CDR3 spans 15 amino acids. Germline V lookup: CDR1 MGHRA, CDR2 YSYEKL. Trimming removed 4 bases from V and 3 bases from J, with 16 bases in between. The CDR3 is CASSRIEGVGYEQYV. The CDR3 bases are TGCGCCAGCAGCCGTATTGAGGGGGTTGGCTACGAGCAGTACGTC.

The V and J genes are TRBV18 and TRBJ1-2; maybe TRBD1 (5 bases). CDR1 is KGHSH, CDR2 LQKENI, per germline. The CDR3 loop spans 16 amino acids. Deletions cut 3 bases from V and 5 bases from J, with 19 bases between. The CDR3, as DNA: TGTGCCAGCTCACCGATATCGGACACCCGTCAATATGGCTACACCTTC. Protein sequence: CASSPISDTRQYGYTF.